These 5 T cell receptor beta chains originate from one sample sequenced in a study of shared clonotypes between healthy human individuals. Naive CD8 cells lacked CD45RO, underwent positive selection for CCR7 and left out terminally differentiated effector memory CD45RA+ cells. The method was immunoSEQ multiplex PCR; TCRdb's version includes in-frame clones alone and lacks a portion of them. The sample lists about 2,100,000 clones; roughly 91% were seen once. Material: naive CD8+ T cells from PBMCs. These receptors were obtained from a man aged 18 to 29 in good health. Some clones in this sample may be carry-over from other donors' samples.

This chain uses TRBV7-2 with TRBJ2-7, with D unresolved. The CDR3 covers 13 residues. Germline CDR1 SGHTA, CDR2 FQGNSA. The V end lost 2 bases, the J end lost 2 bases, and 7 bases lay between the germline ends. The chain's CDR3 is CASSLRLAYEQYF. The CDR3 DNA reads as TGTGCCAGCAGCTTAAGGCTAGCCTACGAGCAGTACTTC.

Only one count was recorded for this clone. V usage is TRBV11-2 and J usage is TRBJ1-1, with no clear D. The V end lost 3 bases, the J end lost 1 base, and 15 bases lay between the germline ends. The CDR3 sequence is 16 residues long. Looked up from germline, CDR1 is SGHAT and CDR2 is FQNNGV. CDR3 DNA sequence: TGTGCCAGCAGCTTCCCTCTTCCGGGCCCGAACACTGAAGCTTTCTTT. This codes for CASSFPLPGPNTEAFF.

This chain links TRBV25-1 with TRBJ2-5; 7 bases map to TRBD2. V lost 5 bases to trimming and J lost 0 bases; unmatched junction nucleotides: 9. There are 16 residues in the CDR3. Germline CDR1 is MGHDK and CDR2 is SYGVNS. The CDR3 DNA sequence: TGTGCCAGCAGTCCCCGGGTAGCGGGCTACCAAGAGACCCAGTACTTC. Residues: CASSPRVAGYQETQYF.

CDR3 loop: CSVDSGRANYEQYF. CDR3 coding DNA: TGCAGCGTTGATAGCGGGAGGGCCAACTACGAGCAGTACTTC. The gene calls are TRBV29-1 and TRBJ2-7; 11 bases fit TRBD2. Germline V CDR1 and CDR2: SQVTM, ANQGSEA. V lost 3 bases and J lost 3; bases outside the gene matches: 4. The CDR3 has 14 residues.

DNA of the CDR3: TGTGCCAGCAGCTCCTCCAACGGACAGGCAGGGATTCAGCCCCAGCATTTT. Amino acids: CASSSSNGQAGIQPQHF. V is TRBV13 and J is TRBJ1-5, with 7 bases identical to TRBD1. Germline loops: CDR1 PRHDT, CDR2 FYEKMQ (reference sequence). The trim removed 4 bases at V and 6 bases at J, leaving 15 bases unmatched. The CDR3 has 17 residues. Full variable domain (outside the CDR3, taken from reference TRBV13 and TRBJ1-5): AAGVIQSPRHLIKEKRETATLKCYPIPRHDTVYWYQQGPGQDPQFLISFYEKMQSDKGSIPDRFSAQQFSDYHSELNMSSLELGDSALYFCASSSSNGQAGIQPQHFGDGTRLSIL.